A selection of T cell receptor beta chains follows, all from one sample in a study of T-cell reconstitution after alpha-beta-depleted transplantation in children. From the PCR reads, TCRdb called clonotypes with MiXCR, one entry per CDR3 protein. Of 200,000 or so distinct CDR3 sequences listed, 6.6% are singletons. The sequencing used PBMCs, collected before TCRalphabeta/CD19-depleted stem cell transplant. Receptors were obtained from a boy younger than 10 with acute lymphoblastic leukemia, due to receive a stem cell transplant. The CDR3 runs from the conserved cysteine through the conserved F or W. Each record gives: J gene, D gene, V gene, clone size, CDR3 DNA, CDR3 protein. A D gene is named only where the DNA matches it firmly. A row's size may be missing; if present it is once, few, many or a size class.

J: TRBJ2-1; D: NA; V: TRBV14; size: many; DNA: TGTGCCAGCAGCCAAGGGGGGCCTGACGAGCAGTTCTTC; CDR3: CASSQGGPDEQFF
J: TRBJ1-6; D: NA; V: TRBV15; size: few; DNA: TGTGCCACCAGCAGAGGAGGGTTGGGCAATTCACCCCTCCACTTT; CDR3: CATSRGGLGNSPLHF
J: TRBJ2-7; D: NA; V: TRBV5-1; size: many; DNA: TGCGCCAGCAGCTTGGAACGAATAACCTACGAGCAGTACTTC; CDR3: CASSLERITYEQYF
J: TRBJ2-1; D: NA; V: TRBV27; size: NA; DNA: TGTGCCAGCAGTTCGGATACAGGTTCCTACAATGAGCAGTTCTTC; CDR3: CASSSDTGSYNEQFF
J: TRBJ2-1; D: NA; V: TRBV7-2; size: many; DNA: TGTGCCAGCAGCTTAGCGCTAGGATTGGCGAATGAGCAGTTCTTC; CDR3: CASSLALGLANEQFF
J: TRBJ2-1; D: TRBD1; V: TRBV4-3; size: many; DNA: TGCGCCAGCAGCCAATACCACAGGGGACCCTACAATGAGCAGTTCTTC; CDR3: CASSQYHRGPYNEQFF
J: TRBJ2-1; D: TRBD2; V: TRBV27; size: many; DNA: TGTGCCAGCAGTTCCTTACCCGGACTAGCAGAAGGGGACAATGAGCAGTTCTTC; CDR3: CASSSLPGLAEGDNEQFF
J: TRBJ1-6; D: NA; V: TRBV20-1; size: few; DNA: TGCAGTGCTAGCGCGACAGCGGTAATGGAATCACCCCTCCACTTT; CDR3: CSASATAVMESPLHF
J: TRBJ1-1; D: NA; V: TRBV6-6; size: few; DNA: TGTGCCAGCAGTTACGTCGGATCTGAAGCTTTCTTT; CDR3: CASSYVGSEAFF
J: TRBJ2-5; D: TRBD2; V: TRBV29-1; size: many; DNA: TGCAGCGTTGAAACCAGCGGGGGGCGCCAAGAGACCCAGTACTTC; CDR3: CSVETSGGRQETQYF
J: TRBJ2-7; D: NA; V: TRBV12-3/TRBV12-4; size: few; DNA: TGTGCCAGCCGTCTGACCTCACTTGGGGAGCAGTACTTC; CDR3: CASRLTSLGEQYF
J: TRBJ2-1; D: NA; V: TRBV28; size: NA; DNA: TGTGCCAGTACCAAAGTGAGCGGATTAGTAGGTAGGCAGTTCTTC; CDR3: CASTKVSGLVGRQFF
J: TRBJ2-1; D: NA; V: TRBV11-2; size: many; DNA: TGTGCCAGCCGCGGAGGCCGGCATCCGGTCAATGAGCAGTTCTTC; CDR3: CASRGGRHPVNEQFF
J: TRBJ2-3; D: TRBD2; V: TRBV3-1; size: few; DNA: TGTGCCAGCAGCTACCGAAGGCTAGCGGGGGTGCCGGATACGCAGTATTTT; CDR3: CASSYRRLAGVPDTQYF
J: TRBJ2-7; D: TRBD1; V: TRBV27; size: few; DNA: TGTGCCAGCAGTTTATATGGGACAGGGGGCGGCGAGCAGTACTTC; CDR3: CASSLYGTGGGEQYF
J: TRBJ2-5; D: TRBD1; V: TRBV5-1; size: many; DNA: TGCGCCAGCAGCTTGACAGGGGGCCAAGAGACCCAGTACTTC; CDR3: CASSLTGGQETQYF
J: TRBJ2-7; D: TRBD2; V: TRBV7-8; size: few; DNA: TGTGCCAGCAGCTTATGGGGGACTAGCGGGGTTTACGAGCAGTACTTC; CDR3: CASSLWGTSGVYEQYF
J: TRBJ2-6; D: NA; V: TRBV15; size: many; DNA: TGTGCCACCAGCAGAGCGGGGTCTGGGGCCAACGTCCTGACTTTC; CDR3: CATSRAGSGANVLTF
J: TRBJ2-2; D: TRBD2; V: TRBV5-1; size: many; DNA: TGCGCCAGCAGCCCGGGACTAGCAAACACCGGGGAGCTGTTTTTT; CDR3: CASSPGLANTGELFF
J: TRBJ2-3; D: NA; V: TRBV5-5; size: many; DNA: TGTGCCAGCAGACGCCCTCCGGGAGATACGCAGTATTTT; CDR3: CASRRPPGDTQYF
J: TRBJ2-5; D: TRBD2; V: TRBV7-2; size: many; DNA: TGTGCCAGCCGTGGCGGGGGGGAGACCCAGTACTTC; CDR3: CASRGGGETQYF
J: TRBJ2-3; D: TRBD2; V: TRBV5-1; size: many; DNA: TGCGCCAGCGGACTAGCGGGGCGATCGCTTTCAGATACGCAGTATTTT; CDR3: CASGLAGRSLSDTQYF
J: TRBJ2-2; D: NA; V: TRBV5-1; size: many; DNA: TGCGCCAGCAGTTCCGCCCTGAACACCGGGGAGCTGTTTTTT; CDR3: CASSSALNTGELFF
J: TRBJ1-5; D: NA; V: TRBV19; size: NA; DNA: TGTGCCAGTAGTATAACCGGACGGATAAGCAATCAGCCCCAGCATTTT; CDR3: CASSITGRISNQPQHF
J: TRBJ1-1; D: NA; V: TRBV28; size: NA; DNA: TGTGCCAGCAGTTTCCCAGGGCGGCAAACTGAAGCTTTCTTT; CDR3: CASSFPGRQTEAFF
J: TRBJ2-3; D: NA; V: TRBV14; size: many; DNA: TGTGCCAGCAGCCATGGACCCTATACGCAGTATTTT; CDR3: CASSHGPYTQYF
J: TRBJ1-5; D: NA; V: TRBV29-1; size: NA; DNA: TGCAGCGTCAGGAGCTGGGACAGCAATCAGCCCCAGCATTTT; CDR3: CSVRSWDSNQPQHF
J: TRBJ2-5; D: NA; V: TRBV18; size: many; DNA: TGTGCCAGCTCACCTACCACGCAAGAGACCCAGTACTTC; CDR3: CASSPTTQETQYF
J: TRBJ2-7; D: NA; V: TRBV7-9; size: few; DNA: TGTGCCAGCAGCCCGCGGGACGGCCAATACGAGCAGTACTTC; CDR3: CASSPRDGQYEQYF
J: TRBJ2-1; D: TRBD2; V: TRBV27; size: many; DNA: TGTGCCAGCAAGCGGGGAGACAATGAGCAGTTCTTC; CDR3: CASKRGDNEQFF
J: TRBJ2-7; D: NA; V: TRBV14; size: few; DNA: TGTGCCAGCAGCCAAGAGAGCGGCGGTAGCTCCTACGAGCAGTACTTC; CDR3: CASSQESGGSSYEQYF
J: TRBJ2-1; D: TRBD1; V: TRBV28; size: many; DNA: TGTGCCAGCAGTTTTTATGATCAGGGGGCGGGAACGGAGCAGTTCTTC; CDR3: CASSFYDQGAGTEQFF
J: TRBJ2-7; D: NA; V: TRBV27; size: many; DNA: TGTGCCAGCAGGGGGGACCAGGAGGGGTACGAGCAGTACTTC; CDR3: CASRGDQEGYEQYF
J: TRBJ2-5; D: NA; V: TRBV7-2; size: few; DNA: TGTGCCAGCACTATATCGGGGGTGGAGACCCAGTACTTC; CDR3: CASTISGVETQYF
J: TRBJ2-7; D: TRBD1; V: TRBV6-5; size: many; DNA: TGTGCCAGCAGTACTAGGACAGGGACAGTCTACGAGCAGTACTTC; CDR3: CASSTRTGTVYEQYF
J: TRBJ2-3; D: NA; V: TRBV5-1; size: many; DNA: TGCGCCAGCAGCACCGATGGGGTCGCCCTGATTAGGGGCCGCACAGATACGCAGTATTTT; CDR3: CASSTDGVALIRGRTDTQYF
J: TRBJ1-6; D: NA; V: TRBV29-1; size: many; DNA: TGCAGCGTTGCCGGGGGGCAGGGAATAAGATCACCCCTCCACTTT; CDR3: CSVAGGQGIRSPLHF
J: TRBJ2-7; D: NA; V: TRBV12-3/TRBV12-4; size: many; DNA: TGTGCCAGCACCAATGGGGTTAGGAGCGAGCAGTACTTC; CDR3: CASTNGVRSEQYF
J: TRBJ2-3; D: NA; V: TRBV28; size: many; DNA: TGTGCCAGCAGAGAGCCGGGACGGACGACAGATACGCAGTATTTT; CDR3: CASREPGRTTDTQYF
J: TRBJ1-2; D: NA; V: TRBV6-1; size: few; DNA: TGTGCCACACTCTTCAGGGATCGCTATGGCTACACCTTC; CDR3: CATLFRDRYGYTF
J: TRBJ1-4; D: TRBD1; V: TRBV6-5; size: many; DNA: TGTGCCAGCAGTTACTTAACCGGGACAGATAATGAAAAACTGTTTTTT; CDR3: CASSYLTGTDNEKLFF
J: TRBJ2-7; D: NA; V: TRBV20-1; size: NA; DNA: TGCAGTGCGGTGACGTCTTACGAGCAGTACTTC; CDR3: CSAVTSYEQYF
J: TRBJ2-3; D: TRBD2; V: TRBV5-6; size: NA; DNA: TGTGCCAGCAGCTCCCAGAGCGGGAGCGGTGATACGCAGTATTTT; CDR3: CASSSQSGSGDTQYF